The present TCR beta chain was sequenced within a study of identical twins. Unique molecular identifiers were present on the cDNA, and a universal primer site came from template switching. TCRdb fed the 5' RACE reads into MiXCR, producing one record per CDR3 protein. The sample consists of 100,000 or so distinct CDR3 sequences, about 6.1% of them appearing once. Study-wide findings and caveats: Compared with unrelated sharing, twin-shared out-of-frame alpha sequences had more low-probability sequences. Conclusions leaned on cross-sectional statistical analysis and did not track the same donors over time. Cord blood's abundant beta clonotypes had fewer insertions, unlike memory repertoires.

This clonotype was counted a few times. What it binds is not known. The source is a woman aged 45-65 years in good health. Sequencing was done on a sample of memory T cells sorted from blood.

The CDR3 is CASSLGWSGEAFF. The CDR3, as DNA: TGTGCCAGCAGCTTAGGTTGGTCTGGGGAAGCTTTCTTT. The J gene is TRBJ1-1, the V gene TRBV11-2; D not resolved. The CDR3 totals 13 residues. Germline V gene lookup returns CDR1 SGHAT and CDR2 FQNNGV. V was pared by 1 base and J by 8 bases, with 11 bases between.